These T cell receptor beta chains were read from a single sample in a study of blood T cell repertoires in COVID-19. Measured with immunoSEQ multiplex PCR; TCRdb has only the in-frame clones, and not every one. The sample holds about 210,000 clones, just under 90% seen once. Sequencing was performed on peripheral blood. All receptors derive from a man aged 55-75 years who had recovered from COVID-19. Each CDR3 is given with its conserved first and last residue. The order of the fields is V gene, J gene, CDR3 protein.

v_call: TRBV3-1/TRBV3-2; j_call: TRBJ2-3; cdr3_aa: CASSQGPIVDTQYF
v_call: TRBV19; j_call: TRBJ2-1; cdr3_aa: CASSIGGRENEQFF
v_call: TRBV6-5; j_call: TRBJ2-3; cdr3_aa: CASSTGTGSGDTQYF
v_call: TRBV3-1/TRBV3-2; j_call: TRBJ2-1; cdr3_aa: CASSQEALPSYNEQFF
v_call: TRBV19; j_call: TRBJ1-1; cdr3_aa: CASSERGGGFTEAFF
v_call: TRBV12-3/TRBV12-4; j_call: TRBJ2-2; cdr3_aa: CASREQETGELFF
v_call: TRBV28; j_call: TRBJ2-7; cdr3_aa: CASSFPGIVSYEQYF
v_call: TRBV5-1; j_call: TRBJ1-1; cdr3_aa: CASSYSQGPGAEAFF
v_call: TRBV18; j_call: TRBJ2-7; cdr3_aa: CASSPAVLYEQYF
v_call: TRBV11-3; j_call: TRBJ1-2; cdr3_aa: CASASGTGYDGYTF
v_call: TRBV5-4; j_call: TRBJ1-6; cdr3_aa: CASSSPGFTNSPLHF
v_call: TRBV29-1; j_call: TRBJ1-1; cdr3_aa: CSAGRQNTEAFF